These T cell receptor beta chains were read from a single sample in a study of cytomegalovirus exposure and HLA in healthy donors. Using immunoSEQ multiplex PCR, the repertoire was profiled, and TCRdb retains in-frame clones only, with some absent. Of 120,000 or so clones listed, approximately 80% are singletons. Sequencing used PBMCs. The receptors come from a woman aged 18-29 years in good health and CMV-seronegative. CDR3s include the opening cysteine and the closing phenylalanine or tryptophan.

j_call | v_call | cdr3_aa
TRBJ1-1 | TRBV7-8 | CASSLYGGKAEAFF
TRBJ2-7 | TRBV12-5 | CASGKEGRNYEQYF
TRBJ2-1 | TRBV9 | CASGRDNEQFF
NA | TRBV5-4 | CASSLVGTPYLYEQYF
TRBJ2-1 | TRBV5-1 | CASSLAAVAGNVNEQFF
TRBJ1-5 | TRBV30 | CAWSGDSYFSNQPQHF
TRBJ1-5 | TRBV19 | CASSRDRSSNQPQHF
NA | TRBV5-1 | CASSFGDRTYEQYF
TRBJ2-2 | TRBV10-3 | CAISEPLSGELFF
TRBJ1-1 | TRBV6-6 | CASSDPGNTEAFF
TRBJ1-5 | TRBV6-1 | CASSEIAGYSNQPQHF
TRBJ2-5 | TRBV7-3 | CASSLIRQETQYF
TRBJ2-2 | TRBV6-4 | CASSERGSLVAGELFF
TRBJ1-1 | TRBV7-9 | CASSPRSYTEAFF
TRBJ2-2 | TRBV7-2 | CASQLAPNTGELLF
TRBJ2-3 | TRBV5-4 | CASSPLRGGDTQYF
TRBJ2-7 | TRBV4-1 | CASSQPAGTPYEQYF
TRBJ1-2 | TRBV20-1 | CSAWTVYGYTF
TRBJ1-1 | TRBV29-1 | CSVEAGFSTAFF
TRBJ1-1 | TRBV7-9 | CASSFPDRGLRTEAFF
TRBJ1-2 | TRBV7-9 | CASSLPDTAYGYTF
TRBJ2-4 | TRBV5-6 | CASSLGGGTGDIQYF
TRBJ2-7 | TRBV2 | CASSEAPLQLSYEQYF
TRBJ2-1 | TRBV11-2 | CASSFRLAGTYNEQFF
TRBJ1-2 | TRBV6-5 | CASSPPSQGVGGYTF
TRBJ2-5 | TRBV7-9 | CSSSPLAGGLFQETQYF
TRBJ2-3 | TRBV2 | CASSALLEGAGDTQYF
TRBJ1-2 | TRBV4-3 | CASSQGFWRAGNYGYTF
TRBJ2-5 | TRBV18 | CASSPGLNQETQYF